The 21 T cell receptor beta chains given below trace back to one sample, sequenced in a study of PD-L1 blockade in urothelial cancer. Data came from immunoSEQ multiplex PCR; TCRdb stores just in-frame clones and leaves some out. The sample consists of more than 80,000 clones, roughly 82% of them appearing once. Material: PBMCs, obtained around atezolizumab (anti-PD-L1) treatment. The receptors come from a man in his 70s with urothelial cancer.

As regards this clone: The sample has other DNA sequences that encode this CDR3 too. The chain carries TRBV5-1 and TRBJ2-3; 8 bases match TRBD2. The V and J ends lost 4 bases and 1 base, in that order; junction bases with no gene match: 2. The CDR3 runs 14 residues. Germline V gives CDR1 SGHRS, CDR2 YFSETQ. The CDR3 spells CASSRGGGTDTQYF. The CDR3 region has the DNA TGCGCCAGCAGCCGGGGGGGCGGCACAGATACGCAGTATTTT.

The chain recombines TRBV2 with TRBJ2-3; TRBD2 matches 8 bases. The germline V gene has CDR1 SNHLY and CDR2 FYNNEI. The CDR3 spans 13 residues. V gave up 8 bases and J gave up 2 bases; unmatched junction bases: 3. The CDR3 loop is CASGTRATDTQYF. In DNA, the CDR3 is TGTGCCAGCGGGACTAGGGCCACAGATACGCAGTATTTT. Based on the CDR3 plus reference TRBV2 and TRBJ2-3, the full variable domain is EPEVTQTPSHQVTQMGQEVILRCVPISNHLYFYWYRQILGQKVEFLVSFYNNEISEKSEIFDDQFSVERPDGSNFTLKIRSTKLEDSAMYFCASGTRATDTQYFGPGTRLTVL.

The sample holds a few counts of this clone. The rearrangement uses TRBV18 and TRBJ2-3; D ambiguous. The CDR3 consists of 14 residues. Germline-derived CDR1 and CDR2 are KGHSH and LQKENI. The germline V and J ends were trimmed by 4 bases and 0 bases, with 8 bases remaining between them. CDR3 sequence (DNA): TGTGCCAGCTCACGAGAGGAGAGCACAGATACGCAGTATTTT. Translated: CASSREESTDTQYF. Filled out from reference TRBV18 and TRBJ2-3, the complete variable domain reads NAGVMQNPRHLVRRRGQEARLRCSPMKGHSHVYWYRQLPEEGLKFMVYLQKENIIDESGMPKERFSAEFPKEGPSILRIQQVVRGDSAAYFCASSREESTDTQYFGPGTRLTVL.

CDR3 bases: TGTGCCAGCAGTCCGGGCGGAGGAGAAACCGGGGAGCTGTTTTTT. It is translated as CASSPGGGETGELFF. The chain employs TRBV6-5 and TRBJ2-2; D perhaps matches TRBD2 (5 bases). CDR3 length: 15 residues. Germline values: CDR1 MNHEY, CDR2 SVGAGI. V lost 5 bases to trimming and J lost 5 bases, with 15 bases between them.

This chain links TRBV7-9 with TRBJ2-5; 10 bases fit TRBD2. This CDR3 spans 15 amino acids. CDR1 is SEHNR, CDR2 FQNEAQ, per germline (reference sequence). The trim removed 2 bases at V and 4 bases at J, leaving 4 bases unmatched. Written as DNA, the CDR3 is TGTGCCAGCAGCTTACTAGCGGGAGCGGGAGAGACCCAGTACTTC. Translation: CASSLLAGAGETQYF.

This rearrangement joins TRBV14 to TRBJ1-1; tentative D call: TRBD1 (6 bases). Germline values: CDR1 SGHDN, CDR2 FVKESK. CDR3 length: 14 amino acids. V gave up 5 bases and J gave up 4 bases, with 14 bases separating them. The CDR3 protein is CASSSYRDATEAFF. In DNA form, the CDR3 reads TGTGCCAGCAGCTCTTACAGGGACGCCACTGAAGCTTTCTTT.

The genes are TRBV27 and TRBJ1-5; 7 bases are a match to TRBD1. This CDR3 region has 15 residues. Germline CDR1 is MNHEY and CDR2 is SMNVEV (reference sequence). The ends lost 6 bases at V and 3 bases at J; junction bases unmatched: 8. CDR3 in DNA: TGTGCCAGCAGGTCCGGGACAGCGTTCAATCAGCCCCAGCATTTT. Translated: CASRSGTAFNQPQHF.

This chain joins TRBV19 and TRBJ2-5; D perhaps matches TRBD1 (6 bases). Trimming removed 6 bases from V and 3 bases from J, with 17 bases in between. The CDR3 length is 15 residues. Germline-derived CDR1 and CDR2 are LNHDA and SQIVND (reference sequence). The CDR3 bases are TGTGCCAGTAGCCTCACAGGGCAGGGCAAAGAGACCCAGTACTTC. Translating gives CASSLTGQGKETQYF.

The chain employs TRBV5-1 and TRBJ2-3; 12 bases agree with TRBD2. V was clipped by 4 bases and J by 0 bases; unmatched bases: 3. Germline V gene lookup returns CDR1 SGHRS and CDR2 YFSETQ. This CDR3 has 16 residues. The DNA for the CDR3 is TGCGCCAGCAGCCCTGGGACTAGCGGGAGCACAGATACGCAGTATTTT. This gives the protein CASSPGTSGSTDTQYF.

The V and J genes are TRBV18 and TRBJ2-5; no firm D call. Per germline, CDR1 KGHSH and CDR2 LQKENI. Trimming pared 8 bases from V and 2 bases from J, leaving 12 bases between. This CDR3 spans 13 amino acids. CDR3 DNA: TGTGCCAGCAATGGGCAAGCACAAGAGACCCAGTACTTC. It translates to CASNGQAQETQYF.

Turning to this clone: A read error may produce the germline difference seen at one junction end. This chain uses TRBV7-9 with TRBJ2-7; D not certain. From germline, CDR1 is SEHNR and CDR2 FQNEAQ (reference sequence). The CDR3 sequence is 10 residues long. CDR3 nucleotide sequence: TGTGCCAGCAGCTTAGAAAGCACTGACTTC. Translation: CASSLESTDF.

V usage is TRBV19 and J usage is TRBJ1-6; TRBD1 agrees at 9 bases. The germline V gene encodes CDR1 LNHDA and CDR2 SQIVND (reference sequence). The CDR3 has 14 residues. J was trimmed by 6 bases and V by 3 bases; bases with no gene match: 0. The CDR3, as DNA: TGTGCCAGTAGTATGGACAGGGGTAATTCACCCCTCCACTTT. It is translated as CASSMDRGNSPLHF. Full variable domain (missing parts from reference TRBV19 and TRBJ1-6): DGGITQSPKYLFRKEGQNVTLSCEQNLNHDAMYWYRQDPGQGLRLIYYSQIVNDFQKGDIAEGYSVSREKKESFPLTVTSAQKNPTAFYLCASSMDRGNSPLHFGNGTRLTVT.

The rearrangement uses TRBV7-8 and TRBJ2-1; TRBD2 matches 11 bases. Germline CDR1 is SGHVS and CDR2 is FQNEAQ. The ends lost 8 bases at V and 7 bases at J; junction bases unmatched: 4. There are 13 residues in the CDR3. CDR3 coding DNA: TGTGCCAGCTCCGGGACTAGCGGTAATGAGCAGTTCTTC. As protein: CASSGTSGNEQFF.

This clone was seen a single time. This chain uses TRBV7-9 with TRBJ2-5; perhaps TRBD2 as D (6 bases). The germline V gene has CDR1 SEHNR and CDR2 FQNEAQ (reference sequence). The V end was cut by 4 bases, the J end by 3 bases, with 12 bases between. The CDR3 contains 14 residues. CDR3 DNA sequence: TGTGCCAGCAGCTGGAGGGACTCCAAAGAGACCCAGTACTTC. Translating it yields CASSWRDSKETQYF.

This chain links TRBV7-2 with TRBJ2-1; 9 nucleotides match TRBD2. This CDR3 is 16 amino acids long. Germline V gene lookup returns CDR1 SGHTA and CDR2 FQGNSA. V was clipped by 1 base and J by 6 bases; unmatched bases: 7. CDR3 protein: CASSLDGGGEVNEQFF. The CDR3 DNA sequence: TGTGCCAGCAGCTTAGACGGCGGGGGGGAAGTCAATGAGCAGTTCTTC.

The chain has TRBV19 and TRBJ1-2, with TRBD1 matching 12 bases. Trimming took 4 bases from V and 8 from J; bases not matched to a gene: 8. This CDR3 is 15 amino acids long. The germline gives CDR1 LNHDA, CDR2 SQIVND (reference sequence). Here the CDR3 reads CASSRDRGQLRGYTF. In nucleotides, the CDR3 is TGTGCCAGTAGTAGGGACAGGGGGCAACTCCGGGGCTACACCTTC.

The V and J genes are TRBV6-5 and TRBJ2-1, with 8 bases that match TRBD1. The CDR3 is 15 amino acids. Per germline, CDR1 MNHEY and CDR2 SVGAGI. After removal of 6 bases from V and 3 bases from J, the junction contained 7 bases not matched to a gene. CDR3 region: CASRPQGANYNEQFF. The CDR3 DNA follows: TGTGCCAGCAGACCCCAGGGGGCCAACTACAATGAGCAGTTCTTC.

The chain combines TRBV4-3 with TRBJ1-2; TRBD1 matches at 7 bases. The trim removed 1 base at V and 3 bases at J, leaving 17 bases unmatched. The CDR3 is 19 amino acids. Germline V gene data show CDR1 as LGHNA and CDR2 as YSLEER. CDR3 sequence (DNA): TGCGCCAGCAGCCAAGTGTATAAGACAGGGACCAGATTTTACTATGGCTACACCTTC. It encodes CASSQVYKTGTRFYYGYTF.

V is TRBV11-3 and J is TRBJ2-1; D may be TRBD1 (6 bases). The CDR3 is 15 residues long. V was pared by 1 base and J by 7 bases, with 14 bases between. Germline lookup yields CDR1 SGHNT and CDR2 YENEEA. CDR3 amino acids: CASSLGLKRGNEQFF. CDR3 sequence (DNA): TGTGCCAGCAGCTTAGGTTTGAAGAGGGGGAATGAGCAGTTCTTC.

This chain joins TRBV11-3 and TRBJ1-1; 9 bases are shared with TRBD1. The CDR3 runs to 15 residues. The ends lost 5 bases at V and 1 base at J; junction bases unmatched: 5. Per germline, CDR1 SGHNT and CDR2 YENEEA. In nucleotides, the CDR3 is TGTGCCAGCAGCCTGACAGGGGGGAAGAACACTGAAGCTTTCTTT. Its protein product is CASSLTGGKNTEAFF.

This clone was found a few times. The chain combines TRBV7-9 with TRBJ1-5; D ambiguous. Germline loops: CDR1 SEHNR, CDR2 FQNEAQ (reference sequence). Trimming left V 8 bases short and J 2 bases short, with 10 bases between. The CDR3 contains 13 residues. CDR3: CASGQDGNQPQHF. The CDR3 bases are TGTGCCAGCGGGCAGGATGGCAATCAGCCCCAGCATTTT.